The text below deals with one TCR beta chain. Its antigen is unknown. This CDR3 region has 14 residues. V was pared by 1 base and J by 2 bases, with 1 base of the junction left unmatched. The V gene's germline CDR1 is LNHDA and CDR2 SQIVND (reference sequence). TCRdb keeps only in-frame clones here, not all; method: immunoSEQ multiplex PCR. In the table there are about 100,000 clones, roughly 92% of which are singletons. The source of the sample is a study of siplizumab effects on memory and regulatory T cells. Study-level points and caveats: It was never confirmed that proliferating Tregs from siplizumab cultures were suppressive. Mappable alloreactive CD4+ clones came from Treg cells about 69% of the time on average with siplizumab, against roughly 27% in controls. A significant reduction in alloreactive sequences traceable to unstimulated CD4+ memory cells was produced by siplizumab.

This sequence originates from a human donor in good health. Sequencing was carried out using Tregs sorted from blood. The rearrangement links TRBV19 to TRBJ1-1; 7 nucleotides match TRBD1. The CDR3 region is CASSIGDRNTEAFF. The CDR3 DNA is TGTGCCAGTAGTATAGGGGACAGAAACACTGAAGCTTTCTTT.